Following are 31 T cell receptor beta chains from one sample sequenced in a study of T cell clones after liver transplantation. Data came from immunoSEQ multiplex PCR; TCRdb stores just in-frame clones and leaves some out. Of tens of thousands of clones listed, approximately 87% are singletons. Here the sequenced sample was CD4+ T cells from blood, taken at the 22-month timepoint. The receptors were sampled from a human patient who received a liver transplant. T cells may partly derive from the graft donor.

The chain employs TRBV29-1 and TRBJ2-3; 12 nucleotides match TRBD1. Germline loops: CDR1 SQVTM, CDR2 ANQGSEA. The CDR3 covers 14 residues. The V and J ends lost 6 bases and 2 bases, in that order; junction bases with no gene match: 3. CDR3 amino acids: CSVGQGANTDTQYF. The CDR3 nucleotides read TGCAGCGTGGGACAGGGGGCGAACACAGATACGCAGTATTTT.

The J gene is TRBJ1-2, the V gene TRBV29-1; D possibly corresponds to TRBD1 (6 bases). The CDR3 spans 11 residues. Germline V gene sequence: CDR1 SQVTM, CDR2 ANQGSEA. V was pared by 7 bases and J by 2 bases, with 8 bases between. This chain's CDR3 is CSAGQNYGYTF. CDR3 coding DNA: TGCAGCGCTGGACAGAACTATGGCTACACCTTC.

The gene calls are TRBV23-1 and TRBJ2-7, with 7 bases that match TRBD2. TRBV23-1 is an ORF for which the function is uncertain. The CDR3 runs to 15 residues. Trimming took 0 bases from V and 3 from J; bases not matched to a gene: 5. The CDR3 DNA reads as TGCGCCAGCAGTCAATCTGGAGGGAGGGACTACGAGCAGTACTTC. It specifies CASSQSGGRDYEQYF.

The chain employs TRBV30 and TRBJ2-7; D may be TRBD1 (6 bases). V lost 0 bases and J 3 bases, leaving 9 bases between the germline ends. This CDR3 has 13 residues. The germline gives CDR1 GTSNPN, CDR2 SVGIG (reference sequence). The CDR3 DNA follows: TGTGCCTGGAGTGTACCCAGGGGCTACGAGCAGTACTTC. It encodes CAWSVPRGYEQYF.

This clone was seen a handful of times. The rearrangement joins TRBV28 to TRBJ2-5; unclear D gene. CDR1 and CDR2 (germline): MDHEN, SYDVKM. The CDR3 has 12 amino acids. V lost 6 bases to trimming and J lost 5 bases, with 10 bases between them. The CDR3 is CASSSHGETQYF. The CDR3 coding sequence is TGTGCCAGCAGCTCCCATGGGGAGACCCAGTACTTC.

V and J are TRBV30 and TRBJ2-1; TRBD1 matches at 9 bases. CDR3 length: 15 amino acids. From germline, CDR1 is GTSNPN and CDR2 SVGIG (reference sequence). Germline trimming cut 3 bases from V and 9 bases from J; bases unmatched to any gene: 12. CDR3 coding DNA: TGTGCCTGGAGCGCCGGGACAGGGCTGTACGGTGAGCAGTTCTTC. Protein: CAWSAGTGLYGEQFF. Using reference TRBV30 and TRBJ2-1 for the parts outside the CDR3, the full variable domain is SQTIHQWPATLVQPVGSPLSLECTVEGTSNPNLYWYRQAAGRGLQLLFYSVGIGQISSEVPQNLSASRPQDRQFILSSKKLLLSDSGFYLCAWSAGTGLYGEQFFGPGTRLTVL.

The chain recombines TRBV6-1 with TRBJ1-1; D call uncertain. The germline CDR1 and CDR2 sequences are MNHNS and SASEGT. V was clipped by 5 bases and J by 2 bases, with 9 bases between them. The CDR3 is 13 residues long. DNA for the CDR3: TGTGCCAGCAGTACTGAGGTAAACACTGAAGCTTTCTTT. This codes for CASSTEVNTEAFF.

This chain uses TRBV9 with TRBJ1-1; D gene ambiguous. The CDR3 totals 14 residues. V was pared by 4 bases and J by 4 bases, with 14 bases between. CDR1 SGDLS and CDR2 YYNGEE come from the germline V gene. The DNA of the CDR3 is TGTGCCAGCAGCCCCTTGGGTGTTGGCACTGAAGCTTTCTTT. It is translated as CASSPLGVGTEAFF.

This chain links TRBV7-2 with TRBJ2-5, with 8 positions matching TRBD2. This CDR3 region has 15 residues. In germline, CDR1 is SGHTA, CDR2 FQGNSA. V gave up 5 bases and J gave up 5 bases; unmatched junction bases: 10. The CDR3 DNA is TGTGCCAGCAGCCAGGCGGGGACTAGAAGGGAGACCCAGTACTTC. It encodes CASSQAGTRRETQYF.

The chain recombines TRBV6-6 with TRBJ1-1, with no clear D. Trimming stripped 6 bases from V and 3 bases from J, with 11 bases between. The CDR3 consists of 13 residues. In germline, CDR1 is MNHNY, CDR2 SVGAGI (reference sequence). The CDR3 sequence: CASRKLRDTEAFF. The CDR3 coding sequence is TGTGCCAGCAGAAAACTTCGGGACACTGAAGCTTTCTTT.

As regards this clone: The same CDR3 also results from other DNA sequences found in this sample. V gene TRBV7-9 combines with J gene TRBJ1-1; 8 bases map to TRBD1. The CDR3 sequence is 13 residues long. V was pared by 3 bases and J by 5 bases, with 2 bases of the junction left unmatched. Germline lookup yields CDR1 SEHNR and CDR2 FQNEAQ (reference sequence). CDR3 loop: CASSLTGDTEAFF. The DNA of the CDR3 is TGTGCCAGCAGCTTGACAGGGGATACTGAAGCTTTCTTT.

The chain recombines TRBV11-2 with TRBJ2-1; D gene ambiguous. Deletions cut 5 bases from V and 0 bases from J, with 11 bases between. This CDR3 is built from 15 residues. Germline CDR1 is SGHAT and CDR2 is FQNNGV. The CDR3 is CASSQLQGSYNEQFF. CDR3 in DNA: TGTGCCAGCAGCCAACTACAAGGCTCCTACAATGAGCAGTTCTTC.

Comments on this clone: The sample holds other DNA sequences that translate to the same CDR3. CDR3 in DNA: TGTGCCAGCAGCTCGACAGGGTACGAGCAGTACTTC. Amino acid sequence: CASSSTGYEQYF. The V and J genes are TRBV7-9 and TRBJ2-7; TRBD1 aligns across 7 bases. J gave up 4 bases and V 4 bases, and 1 base lay outside the gene matches. The CDR3 runs 12 residues. Germline loops: CDR1 SEHNR, CDR2 FQNEAQ (reference sequence).

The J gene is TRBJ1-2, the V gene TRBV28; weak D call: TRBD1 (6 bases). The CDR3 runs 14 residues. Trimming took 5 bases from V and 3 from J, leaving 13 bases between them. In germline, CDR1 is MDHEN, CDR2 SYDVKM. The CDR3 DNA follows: TGTGCCAGCAGTCTTGAAGGGGGGTACTATGGCTACACCTTC. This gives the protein CASSLEGGYYGYTF.

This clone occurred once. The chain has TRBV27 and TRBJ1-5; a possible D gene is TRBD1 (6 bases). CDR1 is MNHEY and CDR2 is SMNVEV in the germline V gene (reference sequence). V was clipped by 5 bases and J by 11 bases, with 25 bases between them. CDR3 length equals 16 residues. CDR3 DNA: TGTGCCAGCAGTCCCTCACTTCGGGGGCTCGAATCAGCCCAGCATTTT. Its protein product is CASSPSLRGLESAQHF.

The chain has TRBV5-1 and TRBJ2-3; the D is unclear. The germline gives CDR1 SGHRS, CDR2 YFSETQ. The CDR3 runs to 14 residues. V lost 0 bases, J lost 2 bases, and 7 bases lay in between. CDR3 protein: CASSLDRNTDTQYF. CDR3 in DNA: TGCGCCAGCAGCTTGGATAGAAACACAGATACGCAGTATTTT.

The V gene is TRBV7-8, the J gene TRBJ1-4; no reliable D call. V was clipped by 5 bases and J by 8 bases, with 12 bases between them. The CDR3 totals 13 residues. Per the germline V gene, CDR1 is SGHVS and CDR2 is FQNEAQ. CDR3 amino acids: CASSPVVGEKLFF. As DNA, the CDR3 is TGTGCCAGCAGCCCGGTGGTGGGAGAAAAACTGTTTTTT.

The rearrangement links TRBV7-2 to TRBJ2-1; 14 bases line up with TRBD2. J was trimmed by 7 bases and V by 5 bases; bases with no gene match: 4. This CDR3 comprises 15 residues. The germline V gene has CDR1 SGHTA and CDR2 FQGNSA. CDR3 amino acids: CASSRGLAGENEQFF. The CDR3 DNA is TGTGCCAGCAGCCGGGGACTAGCGGGAGAGAATGAGCAGTTCTTC.

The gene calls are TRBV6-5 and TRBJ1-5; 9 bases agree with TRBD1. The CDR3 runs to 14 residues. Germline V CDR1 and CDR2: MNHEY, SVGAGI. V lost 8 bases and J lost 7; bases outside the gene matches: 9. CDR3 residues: CASSWDREEQPQHF. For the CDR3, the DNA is TGTGCCAGCTCTTGGGACAGGGAGGAACAGCCCCAGCATTTT.

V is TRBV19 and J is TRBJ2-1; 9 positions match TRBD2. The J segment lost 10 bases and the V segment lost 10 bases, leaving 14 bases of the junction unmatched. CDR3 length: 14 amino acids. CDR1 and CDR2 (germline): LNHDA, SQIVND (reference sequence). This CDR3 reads CATGMGLAGGEQFF. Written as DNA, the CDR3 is TGTGCCACCGGCATGGGACTAGCAGGAGGCGAGCAGTTCTTC.

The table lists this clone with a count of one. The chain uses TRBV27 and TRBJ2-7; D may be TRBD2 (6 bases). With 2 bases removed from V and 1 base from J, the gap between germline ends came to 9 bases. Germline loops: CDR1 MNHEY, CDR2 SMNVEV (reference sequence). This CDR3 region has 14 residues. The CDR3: CASSLNRESYEQYF. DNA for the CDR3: TGTGCCAGCAGTTTAAATCGGGAGTCCTACGAGCAGTACTTC.

The CDR3: CASSRGAYEQYF. The CDR3 nucleotides read TGTGCCAGCAGCAGGGGGGCCTACGAGCAGTACTTC. V is TRBV11-2 and J is TRBJ2-7; D may match TRBD1 or TRBD2 (6 bases each). The germline CDR1 and CDR2 sequences are SGHAT and FQNNGV. The ends were cut back, 5 bases at V and 2 bases at J, with 7 bases in the middle. The CDR3 runs to 12 residues.

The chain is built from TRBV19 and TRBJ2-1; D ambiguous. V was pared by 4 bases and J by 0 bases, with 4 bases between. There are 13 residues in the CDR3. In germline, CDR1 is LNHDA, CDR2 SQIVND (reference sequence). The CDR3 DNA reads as TGTGCCAGTAGTAGAAGCTCCTACAATGAGCAGTTCTTC. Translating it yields CASSRSSYNEQFF.

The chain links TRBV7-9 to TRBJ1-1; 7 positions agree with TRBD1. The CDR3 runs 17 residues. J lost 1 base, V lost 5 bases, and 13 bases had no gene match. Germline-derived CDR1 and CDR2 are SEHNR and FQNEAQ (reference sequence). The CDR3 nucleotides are TGTGCCAGCAGCACTCTAGACAGGGCTAGGGGGAACACTGAAGCTTTCTTT. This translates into CASSTLDRARGNTEAFF. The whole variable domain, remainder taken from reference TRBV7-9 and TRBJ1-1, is DTGVSQNPRHKITKRGQNVTFRCDPISEHNRLYWYRQTLGQGPEFLTYFQNEAQLEKSRLLSDRFSAERPKGSFSTLEIQRTEQGDSAMYLCASSTLDRARGNTEAFFGQGTRLTVV.

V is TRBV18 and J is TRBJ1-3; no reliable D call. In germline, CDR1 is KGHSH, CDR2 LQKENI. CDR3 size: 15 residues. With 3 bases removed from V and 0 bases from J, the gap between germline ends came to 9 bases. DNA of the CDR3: TGTGCCAGCTCACCGGTCCCTGACTCTGGAAACACCATATATTTT. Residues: CASSPVPDSGNTIYF.

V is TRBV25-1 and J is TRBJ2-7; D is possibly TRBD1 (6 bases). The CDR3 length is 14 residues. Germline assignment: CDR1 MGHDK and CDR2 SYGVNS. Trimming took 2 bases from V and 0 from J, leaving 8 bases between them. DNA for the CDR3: TGTGCCAGCAGTGAACAGGGGAACTCCTACGAGCAGTACTTC. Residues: CASSEQGNSYEQYF.

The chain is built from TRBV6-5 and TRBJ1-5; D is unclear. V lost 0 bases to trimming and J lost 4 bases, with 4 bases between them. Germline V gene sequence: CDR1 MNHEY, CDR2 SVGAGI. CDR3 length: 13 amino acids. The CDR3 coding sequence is TGTGCCAGCAGTTACTCTCGAAATCAGCCCCAGCATTTT. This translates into CASSYSRNQPQHF.

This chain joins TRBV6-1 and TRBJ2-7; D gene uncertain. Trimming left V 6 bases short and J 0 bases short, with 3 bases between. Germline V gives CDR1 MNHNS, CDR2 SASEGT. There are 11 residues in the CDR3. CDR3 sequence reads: CASSPSYEQYF. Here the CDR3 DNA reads TGTGCCAGCAGCCCCTCCTACGAGCAGTACTTC.

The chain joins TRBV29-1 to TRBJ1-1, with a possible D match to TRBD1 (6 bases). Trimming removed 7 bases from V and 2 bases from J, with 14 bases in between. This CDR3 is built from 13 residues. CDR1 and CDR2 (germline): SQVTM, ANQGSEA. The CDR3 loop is CSGKTGGNTEAFF. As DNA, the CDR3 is TGCAGCGGAAAGACAGGAGGAAACACTGAAGCTTTCTTT.

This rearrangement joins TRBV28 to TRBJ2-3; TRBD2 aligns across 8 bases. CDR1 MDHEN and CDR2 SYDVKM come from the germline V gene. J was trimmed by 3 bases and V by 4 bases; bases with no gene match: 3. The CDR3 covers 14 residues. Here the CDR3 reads CASSSGGTTDTQYF. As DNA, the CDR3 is TGTGCCAGCAGTTCGGGAGGGACGACAGATACGCAGTATTTT.

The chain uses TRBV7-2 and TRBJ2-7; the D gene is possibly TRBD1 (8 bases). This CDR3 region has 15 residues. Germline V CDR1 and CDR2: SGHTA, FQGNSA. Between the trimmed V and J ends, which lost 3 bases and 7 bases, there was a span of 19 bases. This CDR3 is CASSLALQGEGEQYF. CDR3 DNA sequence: TGTGCCAGCAGCTTGGCCCTACAGGGGGAGGGGGAGCAGTACTTC.